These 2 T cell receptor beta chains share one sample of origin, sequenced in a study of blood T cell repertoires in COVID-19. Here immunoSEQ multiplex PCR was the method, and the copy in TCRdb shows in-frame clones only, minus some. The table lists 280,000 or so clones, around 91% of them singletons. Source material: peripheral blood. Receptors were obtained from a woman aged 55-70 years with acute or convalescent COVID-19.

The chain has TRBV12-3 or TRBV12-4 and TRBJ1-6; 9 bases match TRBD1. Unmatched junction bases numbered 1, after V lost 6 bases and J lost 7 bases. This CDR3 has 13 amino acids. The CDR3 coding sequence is TGTGCCAGCAGCGGACAGGGGAATTCACCCCTCCACTTT. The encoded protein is CASSGQGNSPLHF.

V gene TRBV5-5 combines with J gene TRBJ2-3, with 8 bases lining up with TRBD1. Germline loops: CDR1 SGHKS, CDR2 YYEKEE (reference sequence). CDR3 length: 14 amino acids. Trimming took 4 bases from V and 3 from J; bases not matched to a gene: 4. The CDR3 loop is CASSGRTGTDTQYF. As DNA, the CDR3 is TGTGCCAGCAGCGGACGGACAGGGACAGATACGCAGTATTTT.